This T cell receptor (beta chain) was recorded in a study of shared clonotypes between healthy human individuals. Study outcomes and limitations: It was observed that roughly 5.4% of naive CD4 clonotypes were shared across a few donors.

TCRdb's copy holds only in-frame clones and misses some; the assay was immunoSEQ multiplex PCR. The sample lists around 2.3 million clones; approximately 95% were seen once. The germline CDR1 and CDR2 sequences are SGDLS and YYNGEE. This CDR3 spans 16 amino acids. After removal of 2 bases from V and 4 bases from J, the junction contained 10 bases not matched to a gene. In the case of this clone: Its antigen is as yet unknown. At the DNA level, this CDR3 is encoded by other sequences in the same sample as well.

Input material: naive CD4+ T cells sorted from blood. Described subset: CD45RA+ positively selected. This chain connects TRBV9 to TRBJ2-5; 8 bases fit TRBD2. The sequence derives from a man aged 18 to 30 in good health. The CDR3 spells CASSVGSSGSRETQYF. The DNA of the CDR3 is TGTGCCAGCAGCGTTGGTTCAAGCGGGAGTCGAGAGACCCAGTACTTC.